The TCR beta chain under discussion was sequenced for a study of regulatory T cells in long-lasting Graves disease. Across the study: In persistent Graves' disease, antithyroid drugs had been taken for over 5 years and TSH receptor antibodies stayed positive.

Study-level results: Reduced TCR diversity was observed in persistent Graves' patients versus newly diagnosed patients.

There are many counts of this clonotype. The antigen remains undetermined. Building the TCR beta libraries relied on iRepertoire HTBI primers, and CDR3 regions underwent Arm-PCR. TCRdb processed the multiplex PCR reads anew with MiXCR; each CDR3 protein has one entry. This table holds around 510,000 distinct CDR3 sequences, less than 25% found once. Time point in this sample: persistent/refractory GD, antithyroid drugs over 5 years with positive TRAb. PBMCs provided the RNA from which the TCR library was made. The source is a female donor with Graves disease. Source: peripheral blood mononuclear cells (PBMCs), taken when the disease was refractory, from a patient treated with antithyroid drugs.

CDR3 loop: CASSGSLSGANVLTF. Written as DNA, the CDR3 is TGCGCCAGCAGTGGCAGCCTCTCTGGGGCCAACGTCCTGACTTTC. The V gene is TRBV5-1, the J gene TRBJ2-6; unclear D gene. The germline CDR1 and CDR2 sequences are SGHRS and YFSETQ. Trimming cost V 5 bases and J 0 bases, with 9 bases left between them. The CDR3 loop spans 15 amino acids.